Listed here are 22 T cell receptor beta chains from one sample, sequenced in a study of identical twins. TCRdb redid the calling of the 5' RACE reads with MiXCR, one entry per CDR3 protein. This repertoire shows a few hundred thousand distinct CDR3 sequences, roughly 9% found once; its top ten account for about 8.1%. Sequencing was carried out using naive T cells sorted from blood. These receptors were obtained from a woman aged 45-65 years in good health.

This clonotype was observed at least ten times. The CDR3 loop reads CASSLGQGRRDQPQHF. The CDR3 DNA sequence: TGTGCCAGCAGTTTAGGACAGGGACGAAGGGATCAGCCCCAGCATTTT. V is TRBV12-3 or TRBV12-4 and J is TRBJ1-5; TRBD1 matches at 7 bases. This CDR3 contains 16 residues. Trimming cost V 1 base and J 5 bases; bases outside gene matches: 8.

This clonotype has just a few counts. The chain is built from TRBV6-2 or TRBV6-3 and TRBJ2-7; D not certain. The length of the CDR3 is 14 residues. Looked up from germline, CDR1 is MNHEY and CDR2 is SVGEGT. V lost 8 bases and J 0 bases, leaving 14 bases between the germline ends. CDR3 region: CASSGLFNSYEQYV. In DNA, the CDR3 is TGTGCCAGCTCAGGCCTATTCAACTCCTACGAGCAGTACGTC.

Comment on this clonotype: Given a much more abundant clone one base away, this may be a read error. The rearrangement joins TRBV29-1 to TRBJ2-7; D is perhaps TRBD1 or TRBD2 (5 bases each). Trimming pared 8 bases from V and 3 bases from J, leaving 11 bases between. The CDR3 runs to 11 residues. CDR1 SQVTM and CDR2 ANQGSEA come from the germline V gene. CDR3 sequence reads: CSIRDHYEQYV. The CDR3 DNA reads TGCAGCATTCGGGACCACTACGAGCAGTACGTC.

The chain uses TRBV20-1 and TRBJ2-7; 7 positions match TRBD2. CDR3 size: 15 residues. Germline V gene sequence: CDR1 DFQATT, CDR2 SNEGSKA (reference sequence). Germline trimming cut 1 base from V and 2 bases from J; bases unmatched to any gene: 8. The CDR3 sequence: CSARVWAGETYEQYF. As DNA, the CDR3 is TGCAGTGCTAGAGTTTGGGCGGGGGAAACCTACGAGCAGTACTTC.

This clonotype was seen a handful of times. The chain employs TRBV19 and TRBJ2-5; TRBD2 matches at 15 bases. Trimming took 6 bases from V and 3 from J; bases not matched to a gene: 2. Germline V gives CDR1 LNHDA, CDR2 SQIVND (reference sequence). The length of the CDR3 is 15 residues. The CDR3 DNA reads TGTGCCAGTAGCCGGACTAGCGGGAGGGAAGAGACCCAGTACTTC. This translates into CASSRTSGREETQYF. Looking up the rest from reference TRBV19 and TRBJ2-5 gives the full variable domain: DGGITQSPKYLFRKEGQNVTLSCEQNLNHDAMYWYRQDPGQGLRLIYYSQIVNDFQKGDIAEGYSVSREKKESFPLTVTSAQKNPTAFYLCASSRTSGREETQYFGPGTRLLVL.

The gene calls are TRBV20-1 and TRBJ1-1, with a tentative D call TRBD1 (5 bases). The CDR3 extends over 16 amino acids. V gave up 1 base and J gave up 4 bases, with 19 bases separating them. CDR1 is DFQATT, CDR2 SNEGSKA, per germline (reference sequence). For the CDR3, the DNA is TGCAGTGCTAGAGCCTCGCAGGGTGGGTTGAGCACTGAAGCTTTCTTT. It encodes CSARASQGGLSTEAFF.

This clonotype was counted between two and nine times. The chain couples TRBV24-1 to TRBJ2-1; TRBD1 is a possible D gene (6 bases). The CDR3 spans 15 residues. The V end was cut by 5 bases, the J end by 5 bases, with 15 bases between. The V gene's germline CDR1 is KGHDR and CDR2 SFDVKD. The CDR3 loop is CATSVSGVGDNEQFF. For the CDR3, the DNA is TGTGCCACCAGTGTCTCAGGGGTGGGGGACAATGAGCAGTTCTTC.

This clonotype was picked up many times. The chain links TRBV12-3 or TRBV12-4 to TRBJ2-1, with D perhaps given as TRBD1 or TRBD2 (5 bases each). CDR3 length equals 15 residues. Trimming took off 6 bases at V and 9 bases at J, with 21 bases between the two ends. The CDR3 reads CASSRPGRMWGEQFF. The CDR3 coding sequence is TGTGCCAGCAGCCGACCGGGACGCATGTGGGGTGAGCAGTTCTTC.

DNA of the CDR3: TGTGCCAGCAGTTACGAAACAGGGAACACTGAAGCTTTCTTT. It translates to CASSYETGNTEAFF. The chain employs TRBV11-2 and TRBJ1-1, with D possibly TRBD1 on 5 matching bases. Deletions cut 6 bases from V and 1 base from J, with 12 bases between. The germline V gene encodes CDR1 SGHAT and CDR2 FQNNGV. The CDR3 is 14 residues long.

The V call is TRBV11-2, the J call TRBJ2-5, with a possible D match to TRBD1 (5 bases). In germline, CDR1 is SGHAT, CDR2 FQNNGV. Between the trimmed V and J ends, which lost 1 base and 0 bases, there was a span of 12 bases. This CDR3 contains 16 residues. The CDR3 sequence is CASSLGLRQHQETQYF. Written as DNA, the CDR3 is TGTGCCAGCAGCTTAGGACTTCGACAGCACCAAGAGACCCAGTACTTC.

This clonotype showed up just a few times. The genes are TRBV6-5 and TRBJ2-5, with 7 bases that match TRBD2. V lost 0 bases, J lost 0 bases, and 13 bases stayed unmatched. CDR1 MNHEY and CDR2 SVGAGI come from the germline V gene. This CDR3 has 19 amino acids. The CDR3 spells CASSYSKGLAEFYQETQYF. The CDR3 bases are TGTGCCAGCAGTTACTCGAAAGGTCTAGCGGAATTTTACCAAGAGACCCAGTACTTC.

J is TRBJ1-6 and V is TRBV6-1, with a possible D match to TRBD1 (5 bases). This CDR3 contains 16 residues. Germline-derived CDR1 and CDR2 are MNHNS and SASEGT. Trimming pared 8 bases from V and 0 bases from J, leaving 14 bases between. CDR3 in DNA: TGTGCCAGCGGACCAGGGAGGGGCTCCTATAATTCACCCCTCCACTTT. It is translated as CASGPGRGSYNSPLHF.

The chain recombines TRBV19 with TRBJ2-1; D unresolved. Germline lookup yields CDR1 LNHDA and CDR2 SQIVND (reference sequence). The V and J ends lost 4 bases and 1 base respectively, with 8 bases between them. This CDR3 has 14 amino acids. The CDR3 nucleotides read TGTGCCAGTAGTAACACCGGTTCCTACAATGAGCAGTTCTTC. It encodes CASSNTGSYNEQFF.

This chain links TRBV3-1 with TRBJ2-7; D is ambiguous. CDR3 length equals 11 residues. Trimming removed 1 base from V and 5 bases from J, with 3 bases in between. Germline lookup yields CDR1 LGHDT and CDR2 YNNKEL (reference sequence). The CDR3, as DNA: TGTGCCAGCAGCCAAGTCGACGAGCAGTACTTC. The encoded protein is CASSQVDEQYF.

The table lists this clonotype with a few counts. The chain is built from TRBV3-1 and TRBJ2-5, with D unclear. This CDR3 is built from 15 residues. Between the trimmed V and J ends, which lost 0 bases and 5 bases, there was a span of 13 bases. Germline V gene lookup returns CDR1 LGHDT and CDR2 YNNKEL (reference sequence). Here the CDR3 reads CASSQDLPGGETQYF. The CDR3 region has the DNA TGTGCCAGCAGCCAAGACTTGCCCGGTGGGGAGACCCAGTACTTC.

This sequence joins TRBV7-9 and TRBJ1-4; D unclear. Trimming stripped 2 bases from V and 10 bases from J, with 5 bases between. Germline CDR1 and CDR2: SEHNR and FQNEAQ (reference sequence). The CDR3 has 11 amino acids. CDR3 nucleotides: TGTGCCAGCAGCTTATCGGGAAAACTGTTTTTT. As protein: CASSLSGKLFF.

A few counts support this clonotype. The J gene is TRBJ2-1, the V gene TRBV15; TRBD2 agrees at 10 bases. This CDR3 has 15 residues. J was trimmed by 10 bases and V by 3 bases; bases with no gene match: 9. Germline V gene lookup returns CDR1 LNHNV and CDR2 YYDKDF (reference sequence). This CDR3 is CATSSALAGVGEQFF. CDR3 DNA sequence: TGTGCCACCAGCAGTGCGCTAGCGGGAGTAGGAGAGCAGTTCTTC.

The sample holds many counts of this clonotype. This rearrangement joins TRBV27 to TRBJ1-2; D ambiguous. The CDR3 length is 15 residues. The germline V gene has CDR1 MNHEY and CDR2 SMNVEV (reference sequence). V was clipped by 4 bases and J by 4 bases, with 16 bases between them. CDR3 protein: CASSSVEDRGYGYTF. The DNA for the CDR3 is TGTGCCAGCAGTTCCGTCGAAGACCGGGGCTATGGCTACACCTTC.

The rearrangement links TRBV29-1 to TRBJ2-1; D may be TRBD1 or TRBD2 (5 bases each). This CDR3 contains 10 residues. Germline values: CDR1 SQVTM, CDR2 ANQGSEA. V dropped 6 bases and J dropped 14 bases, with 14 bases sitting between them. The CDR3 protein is CSVTDTGKFF. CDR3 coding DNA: TGCAGCGTAACGGACACGGGAAAGTTCTTC.

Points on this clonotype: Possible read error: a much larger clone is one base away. The CDR3 DNA sequence: TGTGCCAGCAAGGCTAGCGGGAGCTCCAATGAGCAGTACTTC. It is translated as CASKASGSSNEQYF. The chain joins TRBV6-6 to TRBJ2-1; 10 bases are shared with TRBD2. Near its end, the DNA agrees better with TRBJ2-7, so the J call may be wrong. The germline CDR1 and CDR2 sequences are MNHNY and SVGAGI (reference sequence). CDR3 size: 14 residues.

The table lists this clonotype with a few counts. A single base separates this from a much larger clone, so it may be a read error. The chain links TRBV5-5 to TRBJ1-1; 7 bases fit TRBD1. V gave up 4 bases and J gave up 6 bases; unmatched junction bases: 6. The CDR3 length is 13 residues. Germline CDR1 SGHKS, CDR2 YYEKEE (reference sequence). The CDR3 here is CASSRGQRPEAFF. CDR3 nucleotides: TGTGCCAGCAGCAGGGGACAGAGGCCTGAAGCTTTCTTT.

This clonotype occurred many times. The CDR3 region is CASSLDPEETQYF. Here the CDR3 DNA reads TGCGCCAGCAGCTTAGACCCTGAAGAGACCCAGTACTTC. This chain links TRBV5-1 with TRBJ2-5, with unresolved D. Deletions cut 2 bases from V and 3 bases from J, with 8 bases between. The CDR3 runs to 13 residues. From germline, CDR1 is SGHRS and CDR2 YFSETQ.